The TCR beta chain under discussion was sequenced for a study of blood T cell repertoires in COVID-19. About the research overall: COVID-19 samples from acute and convalescent phases originated in the United States, Italy and Spain. Sources were T cells, B-cell-depleted T cells, or PBMCs; the material itself was cDNA or gDNA.

This clone was seen a handful of times. Source study methods: It was from reference gene primer amplification that nucleated cell counts were estimated. Clones were read by immunoSEQ multiplex PCR, and TCRdb kept only the in-frame ones, dropping some. V and J calls and clone size come straight from that table; D and trimming were deduced from the DNA. The sample includes 100,000 to 130,000 clones, 80% to 90% seen only once; the top ten take under 2.5%. CDR3 length equals 16 residues. V lost 4 bases and J lost 2, with 18 bases in between. The germline V gene has CDR1 SGDLS and CDR2 YYNGEE. This receptor was taken from a human donor in a cohort sampled during active COVID-19. The chain couples TRBV9 to TRBJ1-2; D is undetermined. The sequenced sample was peripheral blood. The DNA for the CDR3 is TGTGCCAGCAGCCCTAGTCAAGGTACTCAAAACTATGGCTACACCTTC. Protein product: CASSPSQGTQNYGYTF.